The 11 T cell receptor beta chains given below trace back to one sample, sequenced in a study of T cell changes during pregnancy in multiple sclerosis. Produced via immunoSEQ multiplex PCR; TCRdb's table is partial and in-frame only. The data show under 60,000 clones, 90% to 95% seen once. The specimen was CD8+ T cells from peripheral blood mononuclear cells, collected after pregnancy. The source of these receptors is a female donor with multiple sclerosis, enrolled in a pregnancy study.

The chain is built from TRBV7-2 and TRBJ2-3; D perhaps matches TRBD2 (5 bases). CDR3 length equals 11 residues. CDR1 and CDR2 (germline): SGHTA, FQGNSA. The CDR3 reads CASGGSGTQYF. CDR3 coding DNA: TGTGCTTCAGGCGGGTCGGGTACGCAGTATTTT.

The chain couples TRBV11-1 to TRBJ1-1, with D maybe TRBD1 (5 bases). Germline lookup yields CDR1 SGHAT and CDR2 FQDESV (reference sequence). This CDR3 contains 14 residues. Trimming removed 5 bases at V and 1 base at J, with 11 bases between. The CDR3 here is CASSPERGNTEAFF. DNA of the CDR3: TGTGCCAGCAGCCCCGAAAGGGGGAACACTGAAGCTTTCTTT.

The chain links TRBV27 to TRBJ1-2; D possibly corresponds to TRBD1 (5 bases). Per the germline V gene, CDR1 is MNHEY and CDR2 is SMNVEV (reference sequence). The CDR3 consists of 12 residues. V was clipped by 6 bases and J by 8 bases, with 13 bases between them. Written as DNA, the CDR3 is TGTGCCAGCAGACAGCAGGGTTTGGGCTACACCTTC. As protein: CASRQQGLGYTF.

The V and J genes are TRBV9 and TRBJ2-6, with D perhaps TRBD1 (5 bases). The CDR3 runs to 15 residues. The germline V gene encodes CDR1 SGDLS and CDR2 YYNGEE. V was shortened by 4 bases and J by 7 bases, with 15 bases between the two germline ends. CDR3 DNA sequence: TGTGCCAGCAGCCCAGGGCCCTCCCCTGCCAACGTCCTGACTTTC. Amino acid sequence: CASSPGPSPANVLTF.

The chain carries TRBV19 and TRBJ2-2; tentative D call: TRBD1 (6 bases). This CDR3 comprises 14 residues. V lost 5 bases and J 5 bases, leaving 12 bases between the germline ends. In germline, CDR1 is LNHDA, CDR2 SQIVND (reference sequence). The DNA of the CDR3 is TGTGCCAGTAGTTGGGCCAGGGGAACCGGGGAGCTGTTTTTT. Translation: CASSWARGTGELFF.

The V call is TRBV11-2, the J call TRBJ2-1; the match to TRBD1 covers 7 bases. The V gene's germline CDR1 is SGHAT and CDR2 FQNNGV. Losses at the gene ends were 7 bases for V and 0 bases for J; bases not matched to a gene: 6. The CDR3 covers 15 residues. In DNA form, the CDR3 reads TGTGCCAGCACAGGGACAGCGGACTCCTACAATGAGCAGTTCTTC. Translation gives CASTGTADSYNEQFF.

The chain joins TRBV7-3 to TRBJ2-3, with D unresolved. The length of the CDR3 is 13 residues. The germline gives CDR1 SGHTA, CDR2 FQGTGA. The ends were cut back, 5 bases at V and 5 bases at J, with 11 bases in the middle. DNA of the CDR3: TGTGCCAGCAGCCCTGAGAACGAAGATACGCAGTATTTT. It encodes CASSPENEDTQYF.

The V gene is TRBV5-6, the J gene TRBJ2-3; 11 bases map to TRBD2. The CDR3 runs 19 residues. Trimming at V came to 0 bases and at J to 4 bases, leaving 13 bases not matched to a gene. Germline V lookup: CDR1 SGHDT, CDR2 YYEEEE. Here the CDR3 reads CASSLGVVIAGGPADTQYF. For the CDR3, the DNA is TGTGCCAGCAGCTTGGGGGTCGTTATAGCGGGGGGGCCAGCAGATACGCAGTATTTT.

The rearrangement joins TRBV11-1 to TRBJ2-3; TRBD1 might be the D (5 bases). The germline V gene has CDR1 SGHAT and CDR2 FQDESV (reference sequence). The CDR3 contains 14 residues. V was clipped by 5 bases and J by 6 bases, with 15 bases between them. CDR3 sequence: CASSINQGVDTQYF. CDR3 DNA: TGTGCCAGCAGCATTAACCAAGGGGTGGATACGCAGTATTTT.

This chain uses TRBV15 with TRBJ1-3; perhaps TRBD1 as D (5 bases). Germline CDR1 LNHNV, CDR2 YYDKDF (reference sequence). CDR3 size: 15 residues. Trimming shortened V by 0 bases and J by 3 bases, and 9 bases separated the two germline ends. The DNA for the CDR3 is TGTGCCACCAGCAGAGATCAAGGGGTTGGAAACACCATATATTTT. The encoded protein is CATSRDQGVGNTIYF.

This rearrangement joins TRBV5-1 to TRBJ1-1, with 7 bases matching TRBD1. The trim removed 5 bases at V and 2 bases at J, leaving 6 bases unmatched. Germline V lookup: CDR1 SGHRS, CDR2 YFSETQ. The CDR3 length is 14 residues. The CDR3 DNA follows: TGCGCCAGCAGACCTACAGGGGAAAACACTGAAGCTTTCTTT. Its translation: CASRPTGENTEAFF.